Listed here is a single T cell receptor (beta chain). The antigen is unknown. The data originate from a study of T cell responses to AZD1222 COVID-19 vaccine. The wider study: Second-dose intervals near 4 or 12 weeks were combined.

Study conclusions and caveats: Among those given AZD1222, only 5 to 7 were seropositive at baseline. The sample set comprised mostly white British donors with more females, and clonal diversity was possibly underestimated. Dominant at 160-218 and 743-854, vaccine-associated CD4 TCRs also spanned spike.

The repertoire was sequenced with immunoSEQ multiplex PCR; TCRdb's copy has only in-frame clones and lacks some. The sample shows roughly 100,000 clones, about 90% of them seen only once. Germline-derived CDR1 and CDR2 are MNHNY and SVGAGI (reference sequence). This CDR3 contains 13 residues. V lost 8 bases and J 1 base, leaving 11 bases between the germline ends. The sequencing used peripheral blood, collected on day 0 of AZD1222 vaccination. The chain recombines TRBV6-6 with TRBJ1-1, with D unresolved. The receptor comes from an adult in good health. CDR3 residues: CASGAVANTEAFF. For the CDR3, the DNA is TGTGCCAGCGGTGCGGTAGCGAACACTGAAGCTTTCTTT.